The TCR beta chain described here comes from a study of cytotoxic CD8 clonotypes in ibrutinib-treated CLL. CDR1 and CDR2 from the germline V gene are SGHVS and FQNEAQ. The CDR3 contains 16 residues. Trimming shortened V by 5 bases and J by 0 bases, and 16 bases separated the two germline ends. With sequencing, the targeted depth ranged from 1 in 200,000 to 1 in 1 million T cells. The data were produced by immunoSEQ multiplex PCR, yet TCRdb's version contains in-frame clones alone and is incomplete. The table lists 250,000 to 350,000 clones, roughly three quarters of them singletons. The V and J genes are TRBV7-8 and TRBJ1-2; no reliable D call. This receptor was taken from a human donor with chronic lymphocytic leukemia. The specimen was PBMCs, collected at disease progression, from a patient treated with ibrutinib. In DNA form, the CDR3 reads TGTGCCAGCAGCCCCCGACTCATCCGAGCTAACTATGGCTACACCTTC. This gives the protein CASSPRLIRANYGYTF.